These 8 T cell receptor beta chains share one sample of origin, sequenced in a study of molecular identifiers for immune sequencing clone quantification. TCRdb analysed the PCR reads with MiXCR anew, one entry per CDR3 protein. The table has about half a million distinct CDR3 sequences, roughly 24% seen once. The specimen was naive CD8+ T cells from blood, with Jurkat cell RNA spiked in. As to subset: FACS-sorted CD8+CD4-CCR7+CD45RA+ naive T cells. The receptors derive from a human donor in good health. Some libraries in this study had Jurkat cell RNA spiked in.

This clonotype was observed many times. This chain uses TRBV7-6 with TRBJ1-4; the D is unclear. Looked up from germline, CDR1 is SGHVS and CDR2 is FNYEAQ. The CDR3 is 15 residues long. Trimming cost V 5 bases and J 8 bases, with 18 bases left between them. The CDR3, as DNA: TGTGCCAGCAGCCCCTACTTTTCGGAGAGGGAAAAACTGTTTTTT. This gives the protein CASSPYFSEREKLFF.

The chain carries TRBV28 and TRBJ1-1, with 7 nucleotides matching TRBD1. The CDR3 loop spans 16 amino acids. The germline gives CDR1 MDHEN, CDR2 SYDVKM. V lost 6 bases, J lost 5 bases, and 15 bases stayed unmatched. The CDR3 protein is CASSPETGWSGTEAFF. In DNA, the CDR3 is TGTGCCAGCAGCCCCGAGACAGGGTGGTCGGGAACTGAAGCTTTCTTT.

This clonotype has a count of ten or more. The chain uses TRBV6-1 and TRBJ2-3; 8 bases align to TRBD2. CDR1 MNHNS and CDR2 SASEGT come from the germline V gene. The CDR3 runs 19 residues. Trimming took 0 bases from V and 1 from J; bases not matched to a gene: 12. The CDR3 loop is CASSEAAWIRRGGTDTQYF. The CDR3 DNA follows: TGTGCCAGCAGTGAAGCTGCGTGGATTCGGCGGGGGGGCACAGATACGCAGTATTTT.

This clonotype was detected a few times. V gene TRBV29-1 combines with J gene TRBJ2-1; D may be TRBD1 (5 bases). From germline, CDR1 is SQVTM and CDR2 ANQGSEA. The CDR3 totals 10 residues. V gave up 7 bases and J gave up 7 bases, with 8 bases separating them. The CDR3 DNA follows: TGCAGCGCCGACAGAAATGAGCAGTTCTTC. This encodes CSADRNEQFF.

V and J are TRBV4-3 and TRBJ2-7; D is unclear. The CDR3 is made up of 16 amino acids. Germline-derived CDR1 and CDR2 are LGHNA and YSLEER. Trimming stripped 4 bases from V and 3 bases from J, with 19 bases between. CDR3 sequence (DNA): TGCGCCAGCAGCCGAGAGGCTGGGGTGGTCTTCTACGAGCAGTACTTC. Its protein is CASSREAGVVFYEQYF.

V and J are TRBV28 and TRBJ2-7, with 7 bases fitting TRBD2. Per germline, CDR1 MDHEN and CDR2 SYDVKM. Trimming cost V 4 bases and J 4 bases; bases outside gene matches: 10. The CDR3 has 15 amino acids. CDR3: CASSSRVVGGYEQYF. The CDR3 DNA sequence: TGTGCCAGCAGTTCCCGAGTAGTGGGGGGGTACGAGCAGTACTTC.

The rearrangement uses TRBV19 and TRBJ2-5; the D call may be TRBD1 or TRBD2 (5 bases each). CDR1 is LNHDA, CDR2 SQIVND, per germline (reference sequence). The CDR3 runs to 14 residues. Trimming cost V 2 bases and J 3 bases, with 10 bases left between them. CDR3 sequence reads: CASSIWDGKETQYF. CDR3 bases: TGTGCCAGTAGTATATGGGACGGAAAAGAGACCCAGTACTTC.

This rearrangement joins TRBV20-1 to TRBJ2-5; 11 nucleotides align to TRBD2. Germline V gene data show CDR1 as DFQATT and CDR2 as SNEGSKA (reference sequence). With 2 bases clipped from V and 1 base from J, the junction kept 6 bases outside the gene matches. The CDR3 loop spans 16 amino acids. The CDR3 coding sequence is TGCAGTGCTAGACCGGGGACTAGCGGACTCCAAGAGACCCAGTACTTC. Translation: CSARPGTSGLQETQYF.